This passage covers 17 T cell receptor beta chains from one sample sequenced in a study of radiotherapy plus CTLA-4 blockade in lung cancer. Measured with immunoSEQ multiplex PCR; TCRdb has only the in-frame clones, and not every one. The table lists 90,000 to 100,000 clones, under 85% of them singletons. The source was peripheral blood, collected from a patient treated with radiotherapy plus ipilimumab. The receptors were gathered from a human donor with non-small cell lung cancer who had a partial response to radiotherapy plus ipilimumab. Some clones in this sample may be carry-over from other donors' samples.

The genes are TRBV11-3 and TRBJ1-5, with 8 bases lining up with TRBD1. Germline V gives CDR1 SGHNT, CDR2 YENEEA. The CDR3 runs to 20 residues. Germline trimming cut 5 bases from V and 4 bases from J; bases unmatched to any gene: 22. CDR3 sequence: CASSPGWQGAVVVGNQPQHF. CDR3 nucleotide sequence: TGTGCCAGCAGCCCCGGTTGGCAGGGGGCGGTTGTGGTTGGTAATCAGCCCCAGCATTTT.

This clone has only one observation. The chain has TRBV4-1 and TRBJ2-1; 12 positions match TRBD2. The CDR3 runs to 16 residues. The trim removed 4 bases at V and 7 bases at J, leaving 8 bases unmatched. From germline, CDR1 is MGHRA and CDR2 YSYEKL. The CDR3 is CASSRRWTSGINEQFF. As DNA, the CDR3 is TGCGCCAGCAGCCGGCGGTGGACTAGCGGGATTAATGAGCAGTTCTTC.

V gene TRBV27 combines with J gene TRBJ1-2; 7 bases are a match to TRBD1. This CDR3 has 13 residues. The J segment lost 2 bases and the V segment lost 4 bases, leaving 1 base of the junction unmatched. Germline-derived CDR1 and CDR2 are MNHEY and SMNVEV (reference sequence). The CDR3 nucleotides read TGTGCCAGCAGTTGGGACAGCAACTATGGCTACACCTTC. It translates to CASSWDSNYGYTF.

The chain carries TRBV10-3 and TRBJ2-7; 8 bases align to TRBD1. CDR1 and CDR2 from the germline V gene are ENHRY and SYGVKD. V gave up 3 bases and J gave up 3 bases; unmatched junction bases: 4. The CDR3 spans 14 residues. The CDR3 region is CAISDGQGVYEQYF. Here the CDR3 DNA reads TGTGCCATCAGTGATGGACAGGGCGTCTACGAGCAGTACTTC.

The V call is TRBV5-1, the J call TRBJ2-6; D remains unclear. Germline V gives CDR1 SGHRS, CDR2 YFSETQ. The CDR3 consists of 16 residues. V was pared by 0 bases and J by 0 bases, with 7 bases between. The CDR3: CASSLGHNSGANVLTF. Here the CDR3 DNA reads TGCGCCAGCAGCTTGGGACACAACTCTGGGGCCAACGTCCTGACTTTC.

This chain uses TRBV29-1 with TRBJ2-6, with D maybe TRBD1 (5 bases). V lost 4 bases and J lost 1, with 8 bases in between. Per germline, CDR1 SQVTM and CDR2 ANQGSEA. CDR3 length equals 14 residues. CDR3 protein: CSVVQGSGANVLTF. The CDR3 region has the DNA TGCAGCGTTGTTCAGGGTTCTGGGGCCAACGTCCTGACTTTC.

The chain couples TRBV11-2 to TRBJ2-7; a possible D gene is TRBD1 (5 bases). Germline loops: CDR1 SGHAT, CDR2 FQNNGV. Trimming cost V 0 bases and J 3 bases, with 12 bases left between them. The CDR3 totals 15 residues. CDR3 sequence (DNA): TGTGCCAGCAGCTTAGATCGTATACAGGACTACGAGCAGTACTTC. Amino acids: CASSLDRIQDYEQYF.

The CDR3 DNA reads TGTGCCAGCAGTTTGCAGGGGTTGTCCATGAACACTGAAGCTTTCTTT. It is translated as CASSLQGLSMNTEAFF. This rearrangement joins TRBV27 to TRBJ1-1; a weak D match, TRBD1 (6 bases). The length of the CDR3 is 16 residues. The germline V gene encodes CDR1 MNHEY and CDR2 SMNVEV (reference sequence). V gave up 3 bases and J gave up 0 bases, with 14 bases separating them.

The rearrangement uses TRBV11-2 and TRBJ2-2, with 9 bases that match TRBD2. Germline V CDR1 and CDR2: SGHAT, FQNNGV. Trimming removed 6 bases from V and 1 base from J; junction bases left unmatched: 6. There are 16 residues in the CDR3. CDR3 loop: CASRRRLAENTGELFF. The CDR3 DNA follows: TGTGCCAGCAGGCGAAGACTAGCGGAGAACACCGGGGAGCTGTTTTTT.

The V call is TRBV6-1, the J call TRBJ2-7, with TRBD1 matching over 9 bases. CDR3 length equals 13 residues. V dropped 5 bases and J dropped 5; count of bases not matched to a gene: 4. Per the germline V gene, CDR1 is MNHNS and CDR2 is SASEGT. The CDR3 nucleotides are TGTGCCAGCAGTCGGGACAGGGTTAACGAGCAGTACTTC. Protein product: CASSRDRVNEQYF.

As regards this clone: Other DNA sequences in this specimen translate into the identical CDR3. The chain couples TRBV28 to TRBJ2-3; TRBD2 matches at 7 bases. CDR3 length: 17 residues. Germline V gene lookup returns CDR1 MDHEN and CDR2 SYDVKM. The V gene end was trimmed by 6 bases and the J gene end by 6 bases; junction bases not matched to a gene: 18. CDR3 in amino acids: CASRSRLAALVMDTQYF. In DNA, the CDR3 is TGTGCCAGCAGGTCCCGGCTAGCGGCGCTCGTCATGGATACGCAGTATTTT.

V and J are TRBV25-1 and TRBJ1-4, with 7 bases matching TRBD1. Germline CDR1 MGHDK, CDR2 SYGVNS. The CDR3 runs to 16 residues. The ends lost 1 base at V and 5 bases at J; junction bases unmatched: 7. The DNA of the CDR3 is TGTGCCAGCAGTGAATCCGGGACAGTGACGAATGAAAAACTGTTTTTT. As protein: CASSESGTVTNEKLFF.

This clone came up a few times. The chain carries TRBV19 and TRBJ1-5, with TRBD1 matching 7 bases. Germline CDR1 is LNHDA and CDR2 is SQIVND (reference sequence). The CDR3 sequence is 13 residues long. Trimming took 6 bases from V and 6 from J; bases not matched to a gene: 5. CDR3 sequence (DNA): TGTGCCAGTAGGCAGGGGGTCGGTCAGCCCCAGCATTTT. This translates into CASRQGVGQPQHF.

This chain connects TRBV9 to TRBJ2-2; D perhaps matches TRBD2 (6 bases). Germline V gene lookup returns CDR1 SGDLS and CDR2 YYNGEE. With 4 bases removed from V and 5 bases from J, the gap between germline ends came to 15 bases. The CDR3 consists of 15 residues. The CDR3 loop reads CASSFGTEGTGELFF. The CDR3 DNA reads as TGTGCCAGCAGCTTCGGGACGGAGGGGACCGGGGAGCTGTTTTTT.

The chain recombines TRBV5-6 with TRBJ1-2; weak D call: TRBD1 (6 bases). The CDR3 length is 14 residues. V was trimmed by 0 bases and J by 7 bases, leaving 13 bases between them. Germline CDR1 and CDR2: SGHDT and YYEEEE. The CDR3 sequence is CASSLEQGSRGYTF. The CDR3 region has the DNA TGTGCCAGCAGCTTGGAGCAGGGGTCGCGTGGCTACACCTTC. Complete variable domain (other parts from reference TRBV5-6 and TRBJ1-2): DAGVTQSPTHLIKTRGQQVTLRCSPKSGHDTVSWYQQALGQGPQFIFQYYEEEERQRGNFPDRFSGHQFPNYSSELNVNALLLGDSALYLCASSLEQGSRGYTFGSGTRLTVV.

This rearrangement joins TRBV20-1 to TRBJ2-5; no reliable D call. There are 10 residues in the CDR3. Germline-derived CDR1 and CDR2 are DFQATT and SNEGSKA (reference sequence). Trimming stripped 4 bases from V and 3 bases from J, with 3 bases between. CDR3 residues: CSATEETQYF. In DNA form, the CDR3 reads TGCAGTGCTACGGAAGAGACCCAGTACTTC.

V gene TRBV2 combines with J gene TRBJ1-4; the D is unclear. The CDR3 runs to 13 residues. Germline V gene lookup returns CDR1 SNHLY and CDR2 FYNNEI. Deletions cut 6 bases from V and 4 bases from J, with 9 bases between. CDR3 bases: TGTGCCAGCAGACGGGAAAGTAATGAAAAACTGTTTTTT. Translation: CASRRESNEKLFF.